The clone carrying this TCR beta chain was seen at least ten times. The antigen remains unidentified. The sample is drawn from a study of beta chain features in type 1 diabetes. Study at large: All samples combined gave 90 million to 130 million sorted cells for examination. Broader study findings: A moderate, significant TCRB CDR3 shortening appeared in type 1 diabetes across four CD4+ subsets.

Expressed TCRB transcripts were sequenced, since all the RNA that had been isolated was reverse transcribed. The protocol was immunoSEQ multiplex PCR, while the TCRdb copy is restricted to in-frame clones and leaves out a portion. The sample lists about 210,000 clones; approximately 10% were seen once. This CDR3 region has 14 residues. The ends were cut back, 4 bases at V and 6 bases at J, with 16 bases in the middle. CDR1 and CDR2 (germline): MGHRA, YSYEKL. The rearrangement uses TRBV4-1 and TRBJ2-7; D gene ambiguous. The TCR was taken from a man between 18 and 35 years old in good health. Sequencing was performed on central memory CD4+ T cells from blood. This CDR3 reads CASSPPYSLGEQYF. The DNA of the CDR3 is TGCGCCAGCAGCCCCCCGTATAGCTTGGGCGAGCAGTACTTC.